This T cell receptor (beta chain) was sequenced in a study of T-cell reconstitution after alpha-beta-depleted transplantation in children. Trimming removed 5 bases from V and 5 bases from J, with 18 bases in between. The length of the CDR3 is 15 residues. From germline, CDR1 is SGHTA and CDR2 FQGNSA. This clonotype has just a few counts. Unique molecular identifiers were incorporated into the prepared TCRbeta library. TCRdb re-derived calls from the PCR reads in MiXCR, one entry per CDR3 protein. The data hold just over 350,000 distinct CDR3 sequences, with more than 10% observed a single time. V usage is TRBV7-2 and J usage is TRBJ2-5; D could derive from TRBD1 or TRBD2 (5 bases each). The sequence came from a human donor who donated a stem cell graft to a child with Fanconi anemia. The source was PBMCs, collected from the stem cell graft. The CDR3 loop reads CASSIWDLGMETQYF. DNA for the CDR3: TGTGCCAGCAGCATCTGGGACCTAGGGATGGAGACCCAGTACTTC.